Included here is one T cell receptor beta chain sequence, with context. What it recognizes is unknown. This specimen comes from a study of response to subunit inactivated influenza vaccine. Study results and caveats: The authors suggested that few new T cells are recruited per seasonal influenza vaccination.

A single record per CDR3 protein comes from TCRdb applying MiXCR to the RT-PCR reads. The sample contains 700,000 to 900,000 distinct CDR3 sequences, approximately 21% of which appear only once. The CDR3 contains 12 residues. Germline CDR1 and CDR2: LNHNV and YYDKDF (reference sequence). Trimming took 3 bases from V and 8 from J, leaving 8 bases between them. The source was PBMCs from blood, collected about 5 days after vaccination. This TCR was recovered from a man aged 50-60 years who received an inactivated influenza vaccine. The chain is built from TRBV15 and TRBJ2-4; maybe TRBD2 (6 bases). Here the CDR3 reads CATSRTGDIQYF. CDR3 nucleotides: TGTGCCACCAGCAGGACGGGGGACATTCAGTACTTC.